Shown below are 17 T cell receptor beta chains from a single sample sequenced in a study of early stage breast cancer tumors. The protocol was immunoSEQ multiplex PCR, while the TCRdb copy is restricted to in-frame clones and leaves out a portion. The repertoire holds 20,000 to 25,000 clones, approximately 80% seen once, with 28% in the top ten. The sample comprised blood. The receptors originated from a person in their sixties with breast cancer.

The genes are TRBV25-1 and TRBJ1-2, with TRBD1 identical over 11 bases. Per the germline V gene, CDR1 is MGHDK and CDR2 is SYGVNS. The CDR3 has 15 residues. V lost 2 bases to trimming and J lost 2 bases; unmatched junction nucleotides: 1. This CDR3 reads CASSERTGGNYGYTF. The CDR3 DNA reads TGTGCCAGCAGTGAACGGACAGGGGGCAACTATGGCTACACCTTC.

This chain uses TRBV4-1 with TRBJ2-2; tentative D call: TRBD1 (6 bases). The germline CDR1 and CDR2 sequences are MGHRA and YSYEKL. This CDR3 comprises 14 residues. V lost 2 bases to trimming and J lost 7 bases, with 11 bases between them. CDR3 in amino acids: CASSQPGAIGELFF. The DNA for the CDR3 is TGCGCCAGCAGCCAACCAGGGGCAATCGGGGAGCTGTTTTTT.

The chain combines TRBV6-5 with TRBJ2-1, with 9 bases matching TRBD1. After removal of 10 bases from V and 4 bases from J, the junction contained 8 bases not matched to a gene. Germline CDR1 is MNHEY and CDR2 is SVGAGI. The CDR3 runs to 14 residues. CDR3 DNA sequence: TGTGCCATCACCAGGGGACAGGGTTACAATGAGCAGTTCTTC. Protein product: CAITRGQGYNEQFF.

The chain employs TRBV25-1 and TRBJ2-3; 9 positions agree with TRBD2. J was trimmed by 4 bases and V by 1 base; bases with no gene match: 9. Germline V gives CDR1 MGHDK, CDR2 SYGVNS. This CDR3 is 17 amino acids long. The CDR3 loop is CASSESGSSGRSDTQYF. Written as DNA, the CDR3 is TGTGCCAGCAGTGAATCAGGATCGAGCGGGAGGTCAGATACGCAGTATTTT.

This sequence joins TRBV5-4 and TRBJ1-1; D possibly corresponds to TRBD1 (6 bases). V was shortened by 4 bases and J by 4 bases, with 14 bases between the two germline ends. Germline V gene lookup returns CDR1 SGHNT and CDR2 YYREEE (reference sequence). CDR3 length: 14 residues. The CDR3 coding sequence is TGTGCCAGCAGCGGGGGGGGCGCGACCACTGAAGCTTTCTTT. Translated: CASSGGGATTEAFF.

The CDR3 DNA sequence: TGTGCCAGCAGTTTAAAACTCCGTCTAGCGGGAGGGCCGGGCAATGAGCAGTTCTTC. This sequence encodes CASSLKLRLAGGPGNEQFF. This chain joins TRBV27 and TRBJ2-1; the match to TRBD2 covers 12 bases. After removal of 2 bases from V and 6 bases from J, the junction contained 14 bases not matched to a gene. Per germline, CDR1 MNHEY and CDR2 SMNVEV (reference sequence). The CDR3 runs 19 residues.

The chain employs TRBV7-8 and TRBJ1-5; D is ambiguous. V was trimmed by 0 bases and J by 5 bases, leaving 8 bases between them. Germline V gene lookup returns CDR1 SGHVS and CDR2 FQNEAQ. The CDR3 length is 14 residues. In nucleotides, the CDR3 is TGTGCCAGCAGCTTAGCCTCGGCGGATCAGCCCCAGCATTTT. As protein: CASSLASADQPQHF.

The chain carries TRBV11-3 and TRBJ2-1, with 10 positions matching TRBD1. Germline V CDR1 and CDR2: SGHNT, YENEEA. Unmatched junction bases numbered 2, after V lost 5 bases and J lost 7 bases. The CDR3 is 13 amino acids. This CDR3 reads CASSAGQGNEQFF. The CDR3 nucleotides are TGTGCCAGCAGCGCGGGACAGGGGAATGAGCAGTTCTTC.

Written as DNA, the CDR3 is TGTGCCAGTAGTATGCTCAGCACCACCCGGGACGAGCAGTACTTC. Its protein product is CASSMLSTTRDEQYF. The gene calls are TRBV19 and TRBJ2-7; D remains unclear. This CDR3 region has 15 residues. The germline gives CDR1 LNHDA, CDR2 SQIVND (reference sequence). V lost 3 bases and J lost 5, with 17 bases in between.

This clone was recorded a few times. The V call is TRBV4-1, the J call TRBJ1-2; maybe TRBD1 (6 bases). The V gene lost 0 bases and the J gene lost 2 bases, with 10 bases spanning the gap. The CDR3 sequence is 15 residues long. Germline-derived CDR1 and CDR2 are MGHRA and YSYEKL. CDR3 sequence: CASSQEPDRNYGYTF. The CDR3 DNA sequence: TGCGCCAGCAGCCAAGAACCGGACAGAAACTATGGCTACACCTTC.

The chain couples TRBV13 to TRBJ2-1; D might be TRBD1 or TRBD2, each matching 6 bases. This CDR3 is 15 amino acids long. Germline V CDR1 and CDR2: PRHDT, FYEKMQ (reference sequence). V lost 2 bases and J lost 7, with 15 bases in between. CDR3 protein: CASSLFQGTGNEQFF. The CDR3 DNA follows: TGTGCCAGCAGCTTATTCCAGGGGACTGGGAATGAGCAGTTCTTC.

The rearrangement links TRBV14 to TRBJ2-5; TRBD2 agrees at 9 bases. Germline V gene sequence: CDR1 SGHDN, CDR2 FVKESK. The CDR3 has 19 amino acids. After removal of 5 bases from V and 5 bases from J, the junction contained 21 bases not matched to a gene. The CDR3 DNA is TGTGCCAGCAGCATTACTAGCGGGTCATCTCAAATCACACGGGAGACCCAGTACTTC. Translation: CASSITSGSSQITRETQYF.

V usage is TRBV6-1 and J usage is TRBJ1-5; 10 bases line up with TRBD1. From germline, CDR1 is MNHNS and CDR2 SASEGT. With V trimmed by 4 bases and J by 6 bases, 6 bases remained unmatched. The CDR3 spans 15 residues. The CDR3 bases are TGTGCCAGCAGTGGGTGGGGACAGGGGACTCAGCCCCAGCATTTT. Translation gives CASSGWGQGTQPQHF.

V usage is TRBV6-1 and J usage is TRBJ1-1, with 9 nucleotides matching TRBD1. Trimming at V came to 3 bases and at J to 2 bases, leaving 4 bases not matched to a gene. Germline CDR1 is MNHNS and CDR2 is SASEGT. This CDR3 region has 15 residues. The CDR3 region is CASSEGGQGNTEAFF. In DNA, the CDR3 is TGTGCCAGCAGTGAGGGGGGACAGGGAAACACTGAAGCTTTCTTT.

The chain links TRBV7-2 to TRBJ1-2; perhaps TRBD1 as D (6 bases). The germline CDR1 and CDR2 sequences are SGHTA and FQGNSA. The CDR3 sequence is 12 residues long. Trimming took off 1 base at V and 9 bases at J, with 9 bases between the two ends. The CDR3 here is CASSLEGGSYTF. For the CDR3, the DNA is TGTGCCAGCAGCTTAGAAGGGGGGAGCTACACCTTC. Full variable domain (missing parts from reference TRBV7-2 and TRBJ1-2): GAGVSQSPSNKVTEKGKDVELRCDPISGHTALYWYRQSLGQGLEFLIYFQGNSAPDKSGLPSDRFSAERTGGSVSTLTIQRTQQEDSAVYLCASSLEGGSYTFGSGTRLTVV.

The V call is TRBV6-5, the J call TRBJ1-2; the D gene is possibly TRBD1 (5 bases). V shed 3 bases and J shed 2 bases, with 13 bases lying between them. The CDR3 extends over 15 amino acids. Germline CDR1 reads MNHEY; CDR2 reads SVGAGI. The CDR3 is CASSYGGTDNYGYTF. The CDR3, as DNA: TGTGCCAGCAGTTATGGGGGGACGGACAACTATGGCTACACCTTC.

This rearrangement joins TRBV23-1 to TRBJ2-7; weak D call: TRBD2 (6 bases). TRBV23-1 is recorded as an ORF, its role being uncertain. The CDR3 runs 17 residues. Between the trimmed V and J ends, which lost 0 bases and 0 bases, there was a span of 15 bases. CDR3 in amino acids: CASSQSVGGISSYEQYF. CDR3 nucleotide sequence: TGCGCCAGCAGTCAATCGGTTGGGGGGATTTCCTCCTACGAGCAGTACTTC.